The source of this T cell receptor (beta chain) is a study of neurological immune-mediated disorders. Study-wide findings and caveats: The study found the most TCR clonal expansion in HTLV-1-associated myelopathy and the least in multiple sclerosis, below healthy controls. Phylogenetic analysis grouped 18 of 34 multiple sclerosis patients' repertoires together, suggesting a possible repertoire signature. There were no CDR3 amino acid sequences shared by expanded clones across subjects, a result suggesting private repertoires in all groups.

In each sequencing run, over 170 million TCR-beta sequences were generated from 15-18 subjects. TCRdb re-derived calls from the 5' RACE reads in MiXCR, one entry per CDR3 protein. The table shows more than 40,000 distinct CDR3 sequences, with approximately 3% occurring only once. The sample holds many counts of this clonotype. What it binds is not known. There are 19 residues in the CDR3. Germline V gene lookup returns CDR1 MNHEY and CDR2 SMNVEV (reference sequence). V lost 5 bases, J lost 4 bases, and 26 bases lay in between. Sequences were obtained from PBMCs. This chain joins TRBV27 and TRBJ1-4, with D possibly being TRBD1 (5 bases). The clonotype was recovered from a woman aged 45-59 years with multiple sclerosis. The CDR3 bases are TGTGCCAGCAGTCAGATCCCAAGGGGCCGCGCCCTCCTTAATGAAAAACTGTTTTTT. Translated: CASSQIPRGRALLNEKLFF.